This TCR beta chain was documented in a study of OX40 agonist ivuxolimab in advanced cancers. Study at large: Patients were given ivuxolimab, an antibody that agonizes OX40 (CD134). Study findings and constraints: CD8+ T cells were the subset that, on average, had more expanded clones than CD4+.

Measured with immunoSEQ multiplex PCR; TCRdb has only the in-frame clones, and not every one. The sample shows about 70,000 clones, roughly 85% of them seen only once. This CDR3 is built from 18 residues. Trimming pared 6 bases from V and 5 bases from J, leaving 28 bases between. Germline-derived CDR1 and CDR2 are SGHRS and YFSETQ. Remarks on this clone: Its antigen is unknown.

This receptor was identified in an adult with an advanced solid tumor such as melanoma, head and neck, liver or kidney cancer. The V gene is TRBV5-1, the J gene TRBJ2-3, with D perhaps matching TRBD1 (5 bases). The sample here was CD4+ or CD8+ T cells sorted from blood, taken in a trial of the OX40 agonist ivuxolimab. The CDR3 bases are TGCGCCAGCAAACTGGGCCCCTGGGGCCAGGGCCGTCGAGATACGCAGTATTTT. Amino acid sequence: CASKLGPWGQGRRDTQYF. Variable domain in full (rest from reference TRBV5-1 and TRBJ2-3): KAGVTQTPRYLIKTRGQQVTLSCSPISGHRSVSWYQQTPGQGLQFLFEYFSETQRNKGNFPGRFSGRQFSNSRSEMNVSTLELGDSALYLCASKLGPWGQGRRDTQYFGPGTRLTVL.